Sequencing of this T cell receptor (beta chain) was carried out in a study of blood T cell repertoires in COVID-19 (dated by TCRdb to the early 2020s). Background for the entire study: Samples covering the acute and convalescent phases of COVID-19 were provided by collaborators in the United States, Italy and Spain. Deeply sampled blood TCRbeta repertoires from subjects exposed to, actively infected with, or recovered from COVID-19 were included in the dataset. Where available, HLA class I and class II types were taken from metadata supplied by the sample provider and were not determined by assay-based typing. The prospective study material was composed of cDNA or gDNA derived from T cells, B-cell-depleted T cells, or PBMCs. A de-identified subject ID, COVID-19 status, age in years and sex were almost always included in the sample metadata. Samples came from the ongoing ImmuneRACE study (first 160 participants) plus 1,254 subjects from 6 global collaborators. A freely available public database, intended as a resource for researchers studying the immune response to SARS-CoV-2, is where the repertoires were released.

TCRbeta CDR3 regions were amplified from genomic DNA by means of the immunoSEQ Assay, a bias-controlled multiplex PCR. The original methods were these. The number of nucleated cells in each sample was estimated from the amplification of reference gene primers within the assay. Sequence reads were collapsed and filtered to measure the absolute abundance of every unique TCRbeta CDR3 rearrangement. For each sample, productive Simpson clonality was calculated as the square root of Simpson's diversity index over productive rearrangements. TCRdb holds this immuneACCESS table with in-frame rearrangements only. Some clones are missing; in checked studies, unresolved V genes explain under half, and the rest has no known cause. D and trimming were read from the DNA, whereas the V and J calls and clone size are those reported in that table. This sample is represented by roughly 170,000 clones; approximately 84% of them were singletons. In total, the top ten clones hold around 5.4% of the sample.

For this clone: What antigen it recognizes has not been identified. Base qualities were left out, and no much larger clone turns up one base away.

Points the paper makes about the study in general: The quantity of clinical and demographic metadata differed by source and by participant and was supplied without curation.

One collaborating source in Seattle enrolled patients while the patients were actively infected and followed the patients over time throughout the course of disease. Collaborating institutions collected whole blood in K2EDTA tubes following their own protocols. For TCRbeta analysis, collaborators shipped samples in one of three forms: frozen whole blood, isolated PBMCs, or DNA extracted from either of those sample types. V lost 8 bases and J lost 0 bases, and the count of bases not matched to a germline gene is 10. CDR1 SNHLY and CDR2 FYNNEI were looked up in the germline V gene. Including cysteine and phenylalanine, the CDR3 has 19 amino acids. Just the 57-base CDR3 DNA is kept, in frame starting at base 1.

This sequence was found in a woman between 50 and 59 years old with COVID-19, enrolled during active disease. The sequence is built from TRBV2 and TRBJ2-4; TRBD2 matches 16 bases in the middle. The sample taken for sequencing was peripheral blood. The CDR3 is CASHRQGLAGGLAKNIQYF. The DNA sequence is TGTGCCAGCCATCGCCAGGGACTAGCGGGGGGGCTAGCCAAAAACATTCAGTACTTC.